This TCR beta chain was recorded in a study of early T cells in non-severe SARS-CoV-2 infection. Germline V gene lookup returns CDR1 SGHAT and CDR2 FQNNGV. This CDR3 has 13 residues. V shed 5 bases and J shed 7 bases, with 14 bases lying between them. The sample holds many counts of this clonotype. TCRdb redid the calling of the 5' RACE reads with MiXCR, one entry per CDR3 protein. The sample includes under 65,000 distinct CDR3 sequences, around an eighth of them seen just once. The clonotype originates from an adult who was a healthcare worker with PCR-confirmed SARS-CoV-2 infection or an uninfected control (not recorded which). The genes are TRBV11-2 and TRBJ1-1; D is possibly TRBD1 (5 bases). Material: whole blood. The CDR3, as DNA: TGTGCCAGCAGCCTAGGTGGGGGGAGTGAAGCTTTCTTT. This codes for CASSLGGGSEAFF.